This TCR beta chain originates from a study of OX40 agonist ivuxolimab in advanced cancers. Study results and caveats: Circulating CD4+ and CD8+ T cells showed clonal expansion by week 6 at 0.1 to 3.0 mg/kg.

Sequenced by immunoSEQ multiplex PCR; TCRdb stores in-frame clones only, minus some. The table has about 70,000 clones, about nine tenths seen once. Worth noting for this clone: Its matching antigen is unknown.

Trimming took 1 base from V and 6 from J, leaving 6 bases between them. CDR3 length equals 13 residues. The germline V gene has CDR1 SGHAT and CDR2 FQNNGV. The chain combines TRBV11-2 with TRBJ2-2; D not certain. Here the sequenced sample was CD4+ or CD8+ T cells sorted from blood, taken in a trial of the OX40 agonist ivuxolimab. This TCR derives from an adult with an advanced solid tumor such as melanoma, head and neck, liver or kidney cancer. In DNA form, the CDR3 reads TGTGCCAGCAGCTTAGTTGCGGCCGGGGAGCTGTTTTTT. The encoded protein is CASSLVAAGELFF.